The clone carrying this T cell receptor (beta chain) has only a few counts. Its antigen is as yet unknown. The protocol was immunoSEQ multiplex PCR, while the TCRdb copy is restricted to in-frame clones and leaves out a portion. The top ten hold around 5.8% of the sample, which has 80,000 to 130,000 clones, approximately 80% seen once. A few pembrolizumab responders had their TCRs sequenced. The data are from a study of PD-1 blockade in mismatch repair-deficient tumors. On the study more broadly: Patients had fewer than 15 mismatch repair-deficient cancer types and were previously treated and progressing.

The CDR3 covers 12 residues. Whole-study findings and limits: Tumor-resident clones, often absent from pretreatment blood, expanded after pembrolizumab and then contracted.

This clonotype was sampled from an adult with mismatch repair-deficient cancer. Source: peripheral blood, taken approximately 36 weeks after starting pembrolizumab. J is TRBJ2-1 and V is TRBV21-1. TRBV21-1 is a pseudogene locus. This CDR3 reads CASRFIGNEQFF. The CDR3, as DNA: TGTGCCAGCAGATTCATAGGGAATGAGCAGTTCTTC.